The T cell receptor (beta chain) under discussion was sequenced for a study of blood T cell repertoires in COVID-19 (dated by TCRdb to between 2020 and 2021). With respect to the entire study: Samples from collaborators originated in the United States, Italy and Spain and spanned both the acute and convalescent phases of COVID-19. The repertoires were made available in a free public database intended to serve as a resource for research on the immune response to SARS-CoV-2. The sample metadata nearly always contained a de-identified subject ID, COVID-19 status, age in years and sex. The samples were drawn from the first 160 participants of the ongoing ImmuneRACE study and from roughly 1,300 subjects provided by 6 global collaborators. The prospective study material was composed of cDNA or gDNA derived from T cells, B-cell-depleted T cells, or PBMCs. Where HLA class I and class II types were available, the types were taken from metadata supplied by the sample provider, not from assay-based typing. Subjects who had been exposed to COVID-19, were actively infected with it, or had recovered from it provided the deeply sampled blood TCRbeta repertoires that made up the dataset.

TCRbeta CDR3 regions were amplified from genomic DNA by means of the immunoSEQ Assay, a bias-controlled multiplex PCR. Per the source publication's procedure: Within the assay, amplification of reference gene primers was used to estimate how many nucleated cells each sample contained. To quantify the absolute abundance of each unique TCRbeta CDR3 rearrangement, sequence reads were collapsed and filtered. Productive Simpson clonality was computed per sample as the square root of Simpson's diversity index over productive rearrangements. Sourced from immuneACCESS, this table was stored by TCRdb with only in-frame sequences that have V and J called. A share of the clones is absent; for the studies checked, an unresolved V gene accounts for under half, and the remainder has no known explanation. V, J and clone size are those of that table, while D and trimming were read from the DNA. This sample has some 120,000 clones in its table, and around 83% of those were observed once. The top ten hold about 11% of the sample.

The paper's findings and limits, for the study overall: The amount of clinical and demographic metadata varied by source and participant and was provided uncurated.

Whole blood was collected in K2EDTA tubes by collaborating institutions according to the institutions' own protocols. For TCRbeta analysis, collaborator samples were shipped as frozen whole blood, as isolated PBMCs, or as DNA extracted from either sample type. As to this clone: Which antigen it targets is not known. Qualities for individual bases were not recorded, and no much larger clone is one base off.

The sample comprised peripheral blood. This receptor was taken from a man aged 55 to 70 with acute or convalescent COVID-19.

The CDR3 region: CASRGDRGGTEAFF. The bases read TGTGCCAGCAGGGGTGACAGGGGGGGCACTGAAGCTTTCTTT. The chain uses TRBV6-6 and TRBJ1-1, and 9 junctional nucleotides match TRBD1. The CDR3 has 14 amino acids, counting the end cysteine and phenylalanine. Only the CDR3 DNA stays, 42 bases, in frame from base 1. According to the germline V gene (reference sequence), CDR1 reads MNHNY and CDR2 reads SVGAGI. V is pruned by 6 bases and J by 4 bases, leaving 6 bases of the junction without a gene match.